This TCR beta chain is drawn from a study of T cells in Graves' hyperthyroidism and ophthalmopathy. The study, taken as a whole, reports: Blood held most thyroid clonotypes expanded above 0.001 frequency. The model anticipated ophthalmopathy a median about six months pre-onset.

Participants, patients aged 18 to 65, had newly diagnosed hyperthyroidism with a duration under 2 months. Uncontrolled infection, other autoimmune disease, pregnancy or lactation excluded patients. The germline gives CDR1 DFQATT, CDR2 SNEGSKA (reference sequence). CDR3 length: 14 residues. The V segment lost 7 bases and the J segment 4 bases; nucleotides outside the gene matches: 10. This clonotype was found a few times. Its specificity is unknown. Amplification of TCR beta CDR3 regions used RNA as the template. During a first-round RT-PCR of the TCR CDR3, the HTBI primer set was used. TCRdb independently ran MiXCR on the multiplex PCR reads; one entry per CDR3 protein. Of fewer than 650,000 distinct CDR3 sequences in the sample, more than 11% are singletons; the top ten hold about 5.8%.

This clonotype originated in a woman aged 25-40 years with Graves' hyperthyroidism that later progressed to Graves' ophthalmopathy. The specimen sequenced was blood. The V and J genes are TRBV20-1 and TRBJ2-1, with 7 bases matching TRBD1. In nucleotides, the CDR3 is TGCAGTGGTGAACAGGGGTTTGATTACAATGAGCAGTTCTTC. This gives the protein CSGEQGFDYNEQFF.